This section outlines one TCR beta chain sequence together with its context. Its specificity is unknown. This sample is drawn from a study of shared clonotypes between healthy human individuals. The germline gives CDR1 LGHNA, CDR2 YSLEER. The CDR3 covers 16 residues. After removal of 4 bases from V and 6 bases from J, the junction contained 10 bases not matched to a gene. Investigators spread the genomic DNA of each subset evenly over several immunoSEQ plates. The protocol was immunoSEQ multiplex PCR, while the TCRdb copy is restricted to in-frame clones and leaves out a portion. The sample holds roughly 850,000 clones, roughly 96% seen once. Study results and caveats: Researchers found naive subsets generally carried larger estimated richness than memory subsets. Investigators expected sequencing depth to affect clonotype sharing among donors.

Cells designated naive CD8 were CD45RO-negative and were positively selected for CCR7, with terminally differentiated effector memory CD45RA+ cells excluded. The sequencing sample was made of naive CD8+ T cells sorted from blood. V usage is TRBV4-3 and J usage is TRBJ2-1; TRBD2 agrees at 9 bases. This clonotype originated in a man younger than 40 in good health. The CDR3 is CASSPSGSGSINEQFF. Written as DNA, the CDR3 is TGCGCCAGCAGCCCCAGTGGTAGCGGGAGTATCAATGAGCAGTTCTTC.